The entry below gives a single TCR beta chain sequence along with its context. Original processing notes: Estimates of nucleated cell counts were drawn from the amplification of reference gene primers. Only in-frame clones appear in the TCRdb table, and some are missing; sequencing was by immunoSEQ multiplex PCR. From that table come the V and J calls and clone size; the DNA was used to work out D and trimming. The sample carries 25,000 to 35,000 clones, roughly 85% recorded once. This record belongs to a study of blood T cell repertoires in COVID-19. Study overall: Samples of COVID-19 (acute and convalescent) were obtained from the United States, Italy and Spain.

After removal of 0 bases from V and 8 bases from J, the junction contained 4 bases not matched to a gene. This CDR3 is 15 amino acids long. CDR1 and CDR2 from the germline V gene are LGHNA and YNFKEQ. This chain joins TRBV4-2 and TRBJ1-4, with 9 bases matching TRBD1. The specimen sequenced was peripheral blood. This TCR derives from a human donor in a cohort sampled during active COVID-19. The CDR3 loop is CASSQEGQGNEKLFF. CDR3 in DNA: TGTGCCAGCAGCCAAGAGGGACAGGGAAACGAAAAACTGTTTTTT.